A selection of T cell receptor beta chains follows, all from one sample in a study of blood T cell repertoires in COVID-19. Generated by immunoSEQ multiplex PCR, the TCRdb table keeps only in-frame clones and is missing some. The data contain approximately 140,000 clones, about 90% of them singletons. What was sequenced was PBMCs or T cells enriched from blood (not recorded which). The receptors derive from a woman aged 35 to 49 who had been exposed to COVID-19. The CDR3 runs from the conserved cysteine through the conserved F or W. Each record gives: J gene, D gene, V gene, CDR3 DNA, CDR3 protein. The D gene is left open where the match is weak.

j_call: TRBJ2-1; d_call: TRBD1; v_call: TRBV9; cdr3_nt: TGTGCCAGCAGCGAGCAGGACAGGGGCGGGAGAGTCGACAATGAGCAGTTCTTC; cdr3_aa: CASSEQDRGGRVDNEQFF
j_call: TRBJ2-7; d_call: TRBD2; v_call: TRBV11-2; cdr3_nt: TGTGCCAGCAGCTTAGTGACTAGCGGGAGCACCTACGAGCAGTACTTC; cdr3_aa: CASSLVTSGSTYEQYF
j_call: TRBJ1-3; d_call: TRBD1; v_call: TRBV9; cdr3_nt: TGTGCCAGCAGCGTAGCCAGGGGGCTTAGTGGAAACACCATATATTTT; cdr3_aa: CASSVARGLSGNTIYF
j_call: TRBJ2-5; d_call: TRBD1; v_call: TRBV4-1; cdr3_nt: TGCGCCAGCAGCCAATCGGGACAGGTCGGAGAGACCCAGTACTTC; cdr3_aa: CASSQSGQVGETQYF
j_call: TRBJ1-6; d_call: TRBD1; v_call: TRBV10-1; cdr3_nt: TGCGCCAGCAGTGAGTCGTCGGACAGGATTAATTCACCCCTCCACTTT; cdr3_aa: CASSESSDRINSPLHF
j_call: TRBJ2-7; d_call: -; v_call: TRBV5-1; cdr3_nt: TGCGCCAGCAGCTTGGGCGGAAGGAATTCCTACGAGCAGTACTTC; cdr3_aa: CASSLGGRNSYEQYF
j_call: TRBJ2-3; d_call: -; v_call: TRBV5-5; cdr3_nt: TGTGCCAGCAGCTCACTTGCGGGGGCCCGCACAGATACGCAGTATTTT; cdr3_aa: CASSSLAGARTDTQYF
j_call: TRBJ2-5; d_call: -; v_call: TRBV28; cdr3_nt: TGTGCCAGCAAATCCGTCCAAGAGACCCAGTACTTC; cdr3_aa: CASKSVQETQYF
j_call: TRBJ1-2; d_call: TRBD1; v_call: TRBV5-1; cdr3_nt: TGCGCCAGCAGCCCGCCCGGGACAGCGCATGGCTACACCTTC; cdr3_aa: CASSPPGTAHGYTF
j_call: TRBJ2-1; d_call: TRBD2; v_call: TRBV19; cdr3_nt: TGTGCCAGTAGTCCGGGCTGGACTAGCGGGGTCTCCTACAATGAGCAGTTCTTC; cdr3_aa: CASSPGWTSGVSYNEQFF
j_call: TRBJ1-1; d_call: -; v_call: TRBV4-3; cdr3_nt: TGCGCCAGCAGCCAAGATGCGGGATGGACTGAAGCTTTCTTT; cdr3_aa: CASSQDAGWTEAFF